A selection of T cell receptor beta chains follows, all from one sample in a study of T cell responses to AZD1222 COVID-19 vaccine. The method was immunoSEQ multiplex PCR; TCRdb's version includes in-frame clones alone and lacks a portion of them. The sample shows just under 90,000 clones, 85% to 90% of them seen only once. Material: peripheral blood, obtained on day 0 of MenACWY control vaccination. The receptors were gathered from an adult in good health. Each CDR3 is given with its conserved first and last residue. D genes are given only for firm matches. Expanded clones are given a class, and other clones once, few, many or no size at all.

D	J	V	size	CDR3	DNA
-	TRBJ2-2	TRBV19	-	CASREGNRVGTGELFF	TGTGCCAGTAGGGAGGGGAACAGGGTTGGCACCGGGGAGCTGTTTTTT
-	TRBJ1-4	TRBV28	-	CASSLEEHATNEKLFF	TGTGCCAGCAGTTTAGAGGAACATGCAACTAATGAAAAACTGTTTTTT
TRBD1	TRBJ1-2	TRBV6-5	-	CASSRTAGTGDGYTF	TGTGCCAGCAGTAGGACAGCCGGGACAGGGGACGGCTACACCTTC
TRBD1	TRBJ1-4	TRBV4-3	-	CASSQAVVPGTGRYGGEKLFF	TGCGCCAGCAGCCAAGCGGTCGTCCCGGGGACAGGAAGATACGGGGGTGAAAAACTGTTTTTT
-	TRBJ2-3	TRBV3-1/TRBV3-2	-	CASRRGITDTQYF	TGTGCCAGCAGACGCGGGATCACAGATACGCAGTATTTT
-	TRBJ2-2	TRBV20-1	-	CSASPSRAIQSGELFF	TGCAGTGCTAGTCCATCGCGGGCCATCCAATCCGGGGAGCTGTTTTTT
-	TRBJ2-3	TRBV7-2	-	CASSSDRLTDTQYF	TGTGCCAGCAGCTCGGACAGACTCACAGATACGCAGTATTTT
TRBD1	TRBJ1-6	TRBV9	-	CASSLDRANSPLHF	TGTGCCAGCAGCCTGGACAGGGCTAATTCACCCCTCCACTTT
-	TRBJ1-1	TRBV7-9	once	CASSLSVNTEAFF	TGTGCCAGCAGCTTGAGCGTGAACACTGAAGCTTTCTTT
-	TRBJ2-7	TRBV28	few	CASSLRGYEQYF	TGTGCCAGCAGTTTAAGGGGATACGAGCAGTACTTC
-	TRBJ2-1	TRBV5-1	once	CASSPQSDSYNEQFF	TGCGCCAGCAGCCCTCAGTCTGATTCCTACAATGAGCAGTTCTTC
-	TRBJ1-1	TRBV30	-	CASSGGGEAFF	TGTGCCTCATCAGGCGGGGGTGAAGCTTTCTTT
-	TRBJ2-5	TRBV2	-	CASRGQRETQYF	TGTGCCAGCAGAGGGCAGCGGGAGACCCAGTACTTC
-	TRBJ2-5	TRBV10-3	-	CAISDREETQYF	TGTGCCATCAGTGACAGAGAAGAGACCCAGTACTTC
TRBD2	TRBJ2-7	TRBV29-1	-	CSVGTSGGRGEQYF	TGCAGCGTCGGGACTAGCGGGGGGCGGGGCGAGCAGTACTTC
-	TRBJ1-2	TRBV19	-	CASSMRQIHGYTF	TGTGCCAGTAGTATGCGGCAGATCCATGGCTACACCTTC
TRBD1	TRBJ2-7	TRBV6-4	-	CASSDRTQPDRFYEQYF	TGTGCCAGCAGTGACAGAACGCAGCCGGACAGGTTCTACGAGCAGTACTTC
-	TRBJ2-1	TRBV2	-	CASSEATYNEQFF	TGTGCCAGCAGTGAAGCGACCTACAATGAGCAGTTCTTC
TRBD1	TRBJ2-1	TRBV7-9	-	CASSPGTGFRSYNEQFF	TGTGCCAGCAGCCCAGGGACAGGCTTTCGCTCCTACAATGAGCAGTTCTTC
-	TRBJ2-5	TRBV7-9	-	CASSWQETQYF	TGTGCCAGCAGCTGGCAAGAGACCCAGTACTTC
-	TRBJ2-1	TRBV11-3	-	CASSLDQGEQFF	TGTGCCAGCAGCTTAGATCAAGGTGAGCAGTTCTTC
-	TRBJ2-7	TRBV5-1	-	CASTRDLNSYEQYF	TGCGCCAGCACCCGGGACCTCAACTCCTACGAGCAGTACTTC
-	TRBJ1-2	TRBV27	-	CASSTRTTRGYTF	TGTGCCAGCAGTACCAGGACAACGAGGGGCTACACCTTC
TRBD2	TRBJ2-1	TRBV30	once	CAWDPGLAGNEQFF	TGTGCCTGGGACCCGGGACTAGCGGGGAATGAGCAGTTCTTC
-	TRBJ1-1	TRBV27	-	CASSLRTSNTEAFF	TGTGCCAGCAGTTTACGGACATCCAACACTGAAGCTTTCTTT
TRBD1	TRBJ1-2	TRBV29-1	-	CSVEGDSRINGYTF	TGCAGCGTTGAGGGGGACAGTCGGATCAATGGCTACACCTTC
TRBD1	TRBJ1-5	TRBV6-6	-	CASSADRENQPQHF	TGTGCCAGCAGTGCGGACAGGGAGAATCAGCCCCAGCATTTT
-	TRBJ2-1	TRBV10-3	-	CAISESGFDNEQFF	TGTGCCATCAGTGAGTCGGGGTTCGACAATGAGCAGTTCTTC
TRBD1	TRBJ1-1	TRBV19	-	CASSQLDRANTEAFF	TGTGCCAGTAGTCAACTGGACAGGGCGAACACTGAAGCTTTCTTT
-	TRBJ1-3	TRBV19	-	CASDRNSGNTIYF	TGTGCCAGCGACAGGAACTCTGGAAACACCATATATTTT
TRBD2	TRBJ2-4	TRBV24-1	-	CATSGLGRAGAKNIQYF	TGTGCCACCAGTGGGCTCGGGAGGGCAGGGGCCAAAAACATTCAGTACTTC
-	TRBJ1-1	TRBV30	-	CAWTRYRTNTEAFF	TGTGCCTGGACAAGATACCGAACGAACACTGAAGCTTTCTTT
TRBD1	TRBJ1-1	TRBV20-1	-	CSVTGVLEAFF	TGCAGTGTGACAGGGGTGCTTGAAGCTTTCTTT
-	TRBJ2-3	TRBV10-3	-	CAISELVSSDTQYF	TGTGCCATCAGTGAGCTCGTAAGTTCGGATACGCAGTATTTT
-	TRBJ2-2	TRBV5-4	-	CASSLRRGTDGELFF	TGTGCCAGCAGCTTGCGTAGGGGTACCGACGGGGAGCTGTTTTTT
-	TRBJ1-1	TRBV30	-	CAWTAFMNTEAFF	TGTGCCTGGACCGCGTTCATGAACACTGAAGCTTTCTTT
TRBD2	TRBJ2-3	TRBV5-1	-	CASRSSGGRTDTQYF	TGCGCCAGCAGGTCTAGCGGGGGACGCACAGATACGCAGTATTTT
-	TRBJ2-5	TRBV29-1	-	CSVAVGGRETQYF	TGCAGCGTTGCGGTGGGGGGGCGAGAGACCCAGTACTTC
TRBD1	TRBJ1-2	TRBV5-1	-	CASSSTGEANGYTF	TGCGCCAGCAGCTCGACAGGGGAGGCCAATGGCTACACCTTC
-	TRBJ1-2	TRBV15	once	CATSRDLGRPSYTF	TGTGCCACCAGCAGAGATCTCGGCAGGCCCAGCTACACCTTC
-	TRBJ1-1	TRBV7-2	-	CASSLAGPGLGTEAFF	TGTGCCAGCAGCTTAGCGGGCCCGGGGTTGGGCACTGAAGCTTTCTTT
-	TRBJ1-5	TRBV23-1	-	CASSHIQAYSNQPQHF	TGCGCCAGCAGTCACATACAGGCGTATAGCAATCAGCCCCAGCATTTT